This entry describes one TCR beta chain. The antigen is undetermined. The data originate from a study of cytomegalovirus exposure and HLA in healthy donors. Per the germline V gene, CDR1 is LNHDA and CDR2 is SQIVND (reference sequence). This CDR3 contains 15 residues. V trimming: 8 bases; J trimming: 4 bases; junction bases outside the gene matches: 9. 60 Vbeta and 13 Jbeta primers were used in PCR. Sequencing used immunoSEQ multiplex PCR; TCRdb keeps in-frame clones, though not all of them. The ten top clones account for about 2%, within a sample of approximately 140,000 clones. Findings and limits, study-wide: TCR sequences were mostly rare, though some public TCRs occurred in many donors.

The sequence was obtained from a woman between 18 and 29 years old in good health and CMV-seronegative. Sequencing was carried out using PBMCs. The chain recombines TRBV19 with TRBJ1-5, with 9 positions matching TRBD1. CDR3 coding DNA: TGTGCCAGTCGGATACCCGGGACAGGGAATCAGCCCCAGCATTTT. Translating it yields CASRIPGTGNQPQHF.